What follows are 26 T cell receptor beta chains derived from one specimen sequenced in a study of blood T cell repertoires in COVID-19 (dated by TCRdb to the early 2020s). The library came from the immunoSEQ multiplex PCR assay. TCRdb limited this immuneACCESS table to in-frame rearrangements with V and J called. A share of clones is missing; checked studies link under half to unresolved V genes, and the rest is unexplained. In this sample the table shows about 300,000 clones, 70% to 85% of which occur a single time. Together, the top ten hold over 1.1% of the sample. The material sequenced was peripheral blood. The source is a human donor with COVID-19, enrolled during active disease. The donor label of this sample is uncertain.

This rearrangement joins TRBV2 to TRBJ2-3; D might be TRBD1 (5 bases). Trimming left V 4 bases short and J 3 bases short, with 14 bases between. Germline V gives CDR1 SNHLY, CDR2 FYNNEI. The CDR3 length is 15 residues. CDR3 loop: CASSVRGMRTDTQYF. The CDR3 DNA sequence: TGTGCCAGCAGTGTTAGGGGTATGAGGACAGATACGCAGTATTTT.

This clone showed up just once. The chain recombines TRBV6-5 with TRBJ2-7; TRBD2 matches at 7 bases. The CDR3 loop spans 15 amino acids. The germline gives CDR1 MNHEY, CDR2 SVGAGI. Unmatched junction bases numbered 17, after V lost 8 bases and J lost 7 bases. The CDR3 DNA follows: TGTGCCAGCCAGAGGCGCAGGGAGGGGATTGAAGAGCAGTACTTC. This translates into CASQRRREGIEEQYF.

The V gene is TRBV6-5, the J gene TRBJ2-1; 9 bases are a match to TRBD2. Per the germline V gene, CDR1 is MNHEY and CDR2 is SVGAGI. CDR3 length: 13 amino acids. The V and J ends lost 6 bases and 6 bases, in that order; junction bases with no gene match: 3. CDR3 amino acids: CASREREVNEQFF. CDR3 sequence (DNA): TGTGCCAGCAGGGAGCGGGAGGTCAATGAGCAGTTCTTC.

CDR3 sequence reads: CAIRPGTGANYGYTF. The CDR3 DNA follows: TGTGCCATCAGACCTGGGACAGGGGCCAACTATGGCTACACCTTC. This chain joins TRBV10-3 and TRBJ1-2; 10 positions agree with TRBD1. Per germline, CDR1 ENHRY and CDR2 SYGVKD. J lost 2 bases, V lost 6 bases, and 6 bases had no gene match. This CDR3 is built from 15 residues.

This clone was recorded many times. V gene TRBV18 combines with J gene TRBJ1-1, with 8 bases matching TRBD1. Germline loops: CDR1 KGHSH, CDR2 LQKENI. V was clipped by 3 bases and J by 0 bases; unmatched bases: 6. CDR3 length: 16 residues. CDR3 bases: TGTGCCAGCTCACCCGGGACAGGTTCCATGAACACTGAAGCTTTCTTT. Protein: CASSPGTGSMNTEAFF.

This chain links TRBV19 with TRBJ1-1; D might be TRBD1 (6 bases). The germline V gene has CDR1 LNHDA and CDR2 SQIVND (reference sequence). The V and J ends lost 5 bases and 4 bases respectively, with 14 bases between them. The CDR3 loop spans 14 amino acids. In nucleotides, the CDR3 is TGTGCCAGTAGTTTACTGGGGGCGGGCACTGAAGCTTTCTTT. This codes for CASSLLGAGTEAFF.

This rearrangement joins TRBV7-2 to TRBJ2-3; 9 bases line up with TRBD2. CDR1 is SGHTA, CDR2 FQGNSA, per germline. The ends lost 1 base at V and 4 bases at J; junction bases unmatched: 3. The CDR3 extends over 15 amino acids. The CDR3 region is CASSLELAGADTQYF. Here the CDR3 DNA reads TGTGCCAGCAGCTTAGAACTAGCGGGTGCAGATACGCAGTATTTT.

The J gene is TRBJ1-4, the V gene TRBV7-2; 7 nucleotides line up with TRBD1. J was trimmed by 8 bases and V by 2 bases; bases with no gene match: 11. CDR3 length: 16 residues. CDR1 and CDR2 from the germline V gene are SGHTA and FQGNSA. The CDR3 nucleotides read TGTGCCAGCAGCTTATCTAGAGGGGGCAGGGGGGAAAAACTGTTTTTT. This translates into CASSLSRGGRGEKLFF.

This rearrangement joins TRBV4-1 to TRBJ2-7, with D tentatively TRBD1 (6 bases). The CDR3 totals 14 residues. CDR1 and CDR2 from the germline V gene are MGHRA and YSYEKL. With 3 bases removed from V and 5 bases from J, the gap between germline ends came to 14 bases. In DNA form, the CDR3 reads TGCGCCAGCAGCCATAGGCTGGGGGCCAACGAGCAGTACTTC. It translates to CASSHRLGANEQYF.

This clone was seen ten or more times. The V gene is TRBV20-1, the J gene TRBJ1-1; D is ambiguous. CDR1 and CDR2 from the germline V gene are DFQATT and SNEGSKA (reference sequence). The CDR3 is 16 residues long. V lost 3 bases to trimming and J lost 0 bases, with 17 bases between them. CDR3 region: CSASRFSLFLNTEAFF. The CDR3 bases are TGCAGTGCTAGTCGGTTCTCCCTCTTCTTGAACACTGAAGCTTTCTTT.

The rearrangement links TRBV6-5 to TRBJ2-1; a possible D gene is TRBD1 (5 bases). V was pared by 7 bases and J by 6 bases, with 19 bases between. From germline, CDR1 is MNHEY and CDR2 SVGAGI. The CDR3 length is 15 residues. DNA for the CDR3: TGTGCCAGCACCTCAAGGACATCTTTACTCAATGAGCAGTTCTTC. Protein sequence: CASTSRTSLLNEQFF.

This chain uses TRBV6-2 or TRBV6-3 with TRBJ2-1; 7 bases are shared with TRBD2. J lost 5 bases, V lost 5 bases, and 12 bases had no gene match. CDR3 length: 16 amino acids. Germline-derived CDR1 and CDR2 are MNHEY and SVGEGT. The DNA for the CDR3 is TGTGCCAGCAGTAGGAAGCGGGATTGGCGGGACAATGAGCAGTTCTTC. The encoded protein is CASSRKRDWRDNEQFF.

V usage is TRBV28 and J usage is TRBJ2-7; 12 bases agree with TRBD1. The CDR3 runs 16 residues. V lost 1 base, J lost 7 bases, and 8 bases stayed unmatched. Germline V gene data show CDR1 as MDHEN and CDR2 as SYDVKM. The CDR3 DNA follows: TGTGCCAGCAGTTTATTGCCGGGACAGGGGGCGGGAGAGCAGTACTTC. This encodes CASSLLPGQGAGEQYF.

V usage is TRBV5-1 and J usage is TRBJ2-1; TRBD1 agrees at 11 bases. Looked up from germline, CDR1 is SGHRS and CDR2 is YFSETQ. This CDR3 is 15 amino acids long. V was pared by 0 bases and J by 10 bases, with 6 bases of the junction left unmatched. CDR3 loop: CASSLAAGTGGEQFF. The CDR3 DNA reads as TGCGCCAGCAGCTTGGCCGCAGGGACAGGGGGAGAGCAGTTCTTC.

This chain joins TRBV27 and TRBJ2-5; 8 nucleotides align to TRBD1. This CDR3 has 16 residues. Germline CDR1 MNHEY, CDR2 SMNVEV (reference sequence). With 2 bases clipped from V and 5 bases from J, the junction kept 10 bases outside the gene matches. The CDR3 sequence: CASSLGDRGPSETQYF. The DNA of the CDR3 is TGTGCCAGCAGTTTAGGAGACAGGGGACCTTCGGAGACCCAGTACTTC.

V is TRBV7-9 and J is TRBJ2-1; D call uncertain. Germline CDR1 SEHNR, CDR2 FQNEAQ (reference sequence). The germline V and J ends were trimmed by 1 base and 8 bases, with 12 bases remaining between them. The CDR3 is made up of 14 amino acids. The CDR3 region is CASSLESSSDEQFF. As DNA, the CDR3 is TGTGCCAGCAGCTTAGAAAGTTCAAGCGATGAGCAGTTCTTC.

J is TRBJ2-1 and V is TRBV5-6, with 8 positions matching TRBD2. The J segment lost 4 bases and the V segment lost 0 bases, leaving 9 bases of the junction unmatched. CDR1 is SGHDT and CDR2 is YYEEEE in the germline V gene. The CDR3 loop spans 17 amino acids. The CDR3 loop is CASSLAGWERGYNEQFF. Here the CDR3 DNA reads TGTGCCAGCAGCTTGGCCGGATGGGAGCGGGGGTACAATGAGCAGTTCTTC. Supplemented by reference TRBV5-6 and TRBJ2-1, the full variable domain reads DAGVTQSPTHLIKTRGQQVTLRCSPKSGHDTVSWYQQALGQGPQFIFQYYEEEERQRGNFPDRFSGHQFPNYSSELNVNALLLGDSALYLCASSLAGWERGYNEQFFGPGTRLTVL.

CDR3 protein: CASSLAGTAYGYTF. The DNA for the CDR3 is TGTGCCAGCAGCTTGGCCGGGACAGCGTATGGCTACACCTTC. V gene TRBV5-5 combines with J gene TRBJ1-2; 7 bases agree with TRBD1. The V segment lost 0 bases and the J segment 5 bases; nucleotides outside the gene matches: 4. Germline-derived CDR1 and CDR2 are SGHKS and YYEKEE (reference sequence). CDR3 length: 14 residues.

V is TRBV29-1 and J is TRBJ2-7, with D unclear. The CDR3 runs to 14 residues. V was pared by 2 bases and J by 2 bases, with 13 bases between. Germline V CDR1 and CDR2: SQVTM, ANQGSEA. DNA of the CDR3: TGCAGCGTTGAACGCCGACGCGGTACCTACGAGCAGTACTTC. The encoded protein is CSVERRRGTYEQYF.

This clone appeared once. The chain links TRBV3-1 (or the pseudogene TRBV3-2) to TRBJ1-5, with no clear D. Trimming shortened V by 1 base and J by 10 bases, and 11 bases separated the two germline ends. Germline V gene data show CDR1 as LGHDT and CDR2 as YNNKEL (reference sequence). CDR3 length: 13 amino acids. The CDR3 DNA reads TGTGCCAGCAGCCAAGCTCCGGGGTTCCCCCAGCATTTT. The encoded protein is CASSQAPGFPQHF.

The chain uses TRBV12-1 and TRBJ2-3; the table names TRBD2, a call not compared with the DNA. TRBV12-1 is termed a pseudogene. The length of the CDR3 is 16 residues. The CDR3 sequence is CASSFDTSGSGDTQYF. In DNA form, the CDR3 reads TGTGCCAGCAGCTTTGATACTAGCGGGAGTGGTGATACGCAGTATTTT.

V usage is TRBV7-9 and J usage is TRBJ1-2; D is unresolved. V lost 5 bases and J 4 bases, leaving 17 bases between the germline ends. The germline CDR1 and CDR2 sequences are SEHNR and FQNEAQ (reference sequence). The CDR3 covers 15 residues. The CDR3: CASSPGEGMAYGYTF. The CDR3 region has the DNA TGTGCCAGCAGCCCCGGGGAGGGAATGGCCTATGGCTACACCTTC.

The J gene is TRBJ2-3, the V gene TRBV5-1, with unresolved D. This CDR3 region has 14 residues. Trimming took 6 bases from V and 2 from J, leaving 13 bases between them. CDR1 is SGHRS, CDR2 YFSETQ, per germline. This CDR3 is CASTPRQSTDTQYF. CDR3 sequence (DNA): TGCGCCAGCACCCCTCGTCAGTCCACAGATACGCAGTATTTT. The whole variable domain, remainder taken from reference TRBV5-1 and TRBJ2-3, is KAGVTQTPRYLIKTRGQQVTLSCSPISGHRSVSWYQQTPGQGLQFLFEYFSETQRNKGNFPGRFSGRQFSNSRSEMNVSTLELGDSALYLCASTPRQSTDTQYFGPGTRLTVL.

This chain uses TRBV3-1 (or the pseudogene TRBV3-2) with TRBJ2-7; TRBD1 matches 8 bases. Losses at the gene ends were 0 bases for V and 3 bases for J; bases not matched to a gene: 10. The CDR3 is made up of 17 amino acids. CDR1 and CDR2 from the germline V gene are LGHDT and YNNKEL (reference sequence). This CDR3 reads CASSQDRRGTGVYEQYF. The CDR3 nucleotides read TGTGCCAGCAGCCAAGATCGTAGGGGGACAGGTGTCTACGAGCAGTACTTC.

The chain combines TRBV5-1 with TRBJ1-4; a possible D gene is TRBD1 (5 bases). This CDR3 has 11 amino acids. Germline V gene sequence: CDR1 SGHRS, CDR2 YFSETQ. V dropped 2 bases and J dropped 16 bases, with 12 bases sitting between them. The CDR3 spells CASSLQVIWFF. Written as DNA, the CDR3 is TGCGCCAGCAGCTTACAGGTGATATGGTTTTTT.

This sequence joins TRBV11-3 and TRBJ2-7; 9 bases are a match to TRBD1. V lost 4 bases and J lost 6; bases outside the gene matches: 4. The CDR3 is made up of 13 amino acids. Germline loops: CDR1 SGHNT, CDR2 YENEEA. Here the CDR3 reads CASSSGQGPEQYF. In DNA form, the CDR3 reads TGTGCCAGCAGCTCGGGACAGGGACCCGAGCAGTACTTC.